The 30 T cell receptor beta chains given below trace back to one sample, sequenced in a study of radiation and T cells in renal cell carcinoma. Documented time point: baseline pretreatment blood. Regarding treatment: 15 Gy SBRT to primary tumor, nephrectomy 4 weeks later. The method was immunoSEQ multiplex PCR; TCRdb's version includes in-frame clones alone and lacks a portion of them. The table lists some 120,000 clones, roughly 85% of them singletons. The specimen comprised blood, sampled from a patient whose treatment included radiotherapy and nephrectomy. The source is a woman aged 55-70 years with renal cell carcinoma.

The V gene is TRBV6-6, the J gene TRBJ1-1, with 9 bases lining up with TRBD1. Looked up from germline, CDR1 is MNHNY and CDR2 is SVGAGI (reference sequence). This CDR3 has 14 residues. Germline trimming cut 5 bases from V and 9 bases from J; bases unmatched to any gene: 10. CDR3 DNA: TGTGCCAGCAGTGCCGAACAGGGGGCATCTCAAGCTTTCTTT. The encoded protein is CASSAEQGASQAFF.

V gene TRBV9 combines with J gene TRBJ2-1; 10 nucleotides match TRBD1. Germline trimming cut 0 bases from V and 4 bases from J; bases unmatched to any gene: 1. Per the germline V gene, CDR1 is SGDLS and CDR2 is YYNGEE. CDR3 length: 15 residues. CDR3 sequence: CASSVGTGGYNEQFF. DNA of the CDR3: TGTGCCAGCAGCGTAGGGACAGGGGGATACAATGAGCAGTTCTTC.

CDR3 coding DNA: TGTGCCAGCAGTATACAGGGGAGATACGAGCAGTACTTC. Translation gives CASSIQGRYEQYF. The chain recombines TRBV28 with TRBJ2-7; 7 bases agree with TRBD1. Trimming cost V 5 bases and J 4 bases; bases outside gene matches: 5. This CDR3 spans 13 amino acids. Germline CDR1 and CDR2: MDHEN and SYDVKM.

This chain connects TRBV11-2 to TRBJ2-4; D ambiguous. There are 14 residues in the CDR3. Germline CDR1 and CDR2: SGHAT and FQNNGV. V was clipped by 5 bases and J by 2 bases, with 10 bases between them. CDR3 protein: CASSQDVSKNIQYF. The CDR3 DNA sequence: TGTGCCAGCAGCCAGGACGTTTCCAAAAACATTCAGTACTTC.

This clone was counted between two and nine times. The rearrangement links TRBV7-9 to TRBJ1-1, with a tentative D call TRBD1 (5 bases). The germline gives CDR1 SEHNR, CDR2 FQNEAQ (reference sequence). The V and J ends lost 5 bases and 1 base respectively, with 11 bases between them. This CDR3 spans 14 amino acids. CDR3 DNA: TGTGCCAGCAGCCCCCCGGGGCCGAACACTGAAGCTTTCTTT. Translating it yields CASSPPGPNTEAFF.

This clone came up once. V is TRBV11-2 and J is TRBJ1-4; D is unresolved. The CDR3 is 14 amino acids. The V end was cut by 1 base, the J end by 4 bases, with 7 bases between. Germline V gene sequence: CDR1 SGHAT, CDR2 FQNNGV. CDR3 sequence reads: CASSLGSNNEKLFF. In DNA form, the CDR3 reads TGTGCCAGCAGCTTAGGAAGCAATAATGAAAAACTGTTTTTT.

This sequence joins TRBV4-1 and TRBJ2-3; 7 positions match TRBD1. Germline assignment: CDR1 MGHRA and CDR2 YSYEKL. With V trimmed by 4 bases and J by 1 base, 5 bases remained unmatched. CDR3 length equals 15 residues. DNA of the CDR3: TGCGCCAGCAGCCCCACGGGACAGCGCACAGATACGCAGTATTTT. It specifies CASSPTGQRTDTQYF.

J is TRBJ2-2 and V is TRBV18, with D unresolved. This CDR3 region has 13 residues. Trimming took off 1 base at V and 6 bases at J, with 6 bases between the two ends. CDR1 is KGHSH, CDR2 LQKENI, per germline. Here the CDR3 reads CASSPQGSGELFF. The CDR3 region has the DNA TGTGCCAGCTCACCACAGGGTTCCGGGGAGCTGTTTTTT.

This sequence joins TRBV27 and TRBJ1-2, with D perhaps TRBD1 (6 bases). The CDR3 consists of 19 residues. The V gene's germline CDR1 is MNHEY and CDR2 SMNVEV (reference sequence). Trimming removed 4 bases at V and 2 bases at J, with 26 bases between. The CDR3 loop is CASSYRMDSRSGVNYGYTF. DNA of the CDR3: TGTGCCAGCAGTTACCGGATGGACAGCCGATCGGGTGTAAACTATGGCTACACCTTC.

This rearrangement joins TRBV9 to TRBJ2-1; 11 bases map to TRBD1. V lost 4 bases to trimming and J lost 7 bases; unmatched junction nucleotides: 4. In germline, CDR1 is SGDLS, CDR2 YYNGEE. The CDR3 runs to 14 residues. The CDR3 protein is CASSKGQGVNEQFF. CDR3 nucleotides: TGTGCCAGCAGCAAGGGACAGGGGGTAAATGAGCAGTTCTTC.

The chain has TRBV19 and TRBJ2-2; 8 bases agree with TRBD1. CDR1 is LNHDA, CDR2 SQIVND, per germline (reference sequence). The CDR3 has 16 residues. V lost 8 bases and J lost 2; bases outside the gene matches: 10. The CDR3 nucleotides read TGTGCCAGTGGTACAGGGGGGATATCCAACACCGGGGAGCTGTTTTTT. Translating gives CASGTGGISNTGELFF.

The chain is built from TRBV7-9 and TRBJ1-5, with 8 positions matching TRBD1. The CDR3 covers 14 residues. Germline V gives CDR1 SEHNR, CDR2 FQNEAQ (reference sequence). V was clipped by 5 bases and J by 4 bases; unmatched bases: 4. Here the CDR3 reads CASSAGGPNQPQHF. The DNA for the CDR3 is TGTGCCAGCAGCGCAGGGGGCCCTAATCAGCCCCAGCATTTT.

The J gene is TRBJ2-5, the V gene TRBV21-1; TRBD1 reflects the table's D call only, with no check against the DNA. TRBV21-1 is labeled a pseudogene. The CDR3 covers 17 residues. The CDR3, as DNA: TGTGCCAGCAGCAAAGGGACGGGACAGGGTCGCGTAGAGACCCAGTACTTC. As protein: CASSKGTGQGRVETQYF.

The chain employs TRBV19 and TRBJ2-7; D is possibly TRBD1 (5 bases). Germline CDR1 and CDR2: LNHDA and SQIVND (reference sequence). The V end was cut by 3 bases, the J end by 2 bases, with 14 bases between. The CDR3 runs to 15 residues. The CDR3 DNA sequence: TGTGCCAGTAGTATCGCGGCAGGGCCCACCTACGAGCAGTACTTC. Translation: CASSIAAGPTYEQYF.

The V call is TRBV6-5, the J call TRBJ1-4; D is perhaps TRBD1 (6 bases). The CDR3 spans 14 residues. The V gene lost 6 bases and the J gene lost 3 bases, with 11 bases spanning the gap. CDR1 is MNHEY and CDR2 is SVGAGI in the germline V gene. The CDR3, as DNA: TGTGCCAGCAGGGGGGCCATCCCTAATGAAAAACTGTTTTTT. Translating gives CASRGAIPNEKLFF.

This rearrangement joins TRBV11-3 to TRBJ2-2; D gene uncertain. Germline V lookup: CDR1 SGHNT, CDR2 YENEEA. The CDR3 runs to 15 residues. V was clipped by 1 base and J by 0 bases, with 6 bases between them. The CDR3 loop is CASSLGGSNTGELFF. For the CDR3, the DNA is TGTGCCAGCAGCTTAGGGGGTTCGAACACCGGGGAGCTGTTTTTT. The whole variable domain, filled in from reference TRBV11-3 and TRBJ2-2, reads EAGVVQSPRYKIIEKKQPVAFWCNPISGHNTLYWYLQNLGQGPELLIRYENEEAVDDSQLPKDRFSAERLKGVDSTLKIQPAELGDSAVYLCASSLGGSNTGELFFGEGSRLTVL.

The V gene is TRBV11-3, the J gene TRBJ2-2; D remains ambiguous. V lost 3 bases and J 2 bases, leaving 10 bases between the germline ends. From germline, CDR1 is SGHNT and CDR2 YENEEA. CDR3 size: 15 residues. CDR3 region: CASSFMGTNTGELFF. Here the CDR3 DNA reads TGTGCCAGCAGCTTCATGGGCACTAACACCGGGGAGCTGTTTTTT.

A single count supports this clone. The CDR3 here is CSVREGAANEKLFF. DNA of the CDR3: TGCAGCGTTCGGGAGGGGGCGGCTAATGAAAAACTGTTTTTT. J is TRBJ1-4 and V is TRBV29-1, with TRBD1 identical over 7 bases. V lost 5 bases to trimming and J lost 3 bases; unmatched junction nucleotides: 6. Germline CDR1 SQVTM, CDR2 ANQGSEA. This CDR3 spans 14 amino acids.

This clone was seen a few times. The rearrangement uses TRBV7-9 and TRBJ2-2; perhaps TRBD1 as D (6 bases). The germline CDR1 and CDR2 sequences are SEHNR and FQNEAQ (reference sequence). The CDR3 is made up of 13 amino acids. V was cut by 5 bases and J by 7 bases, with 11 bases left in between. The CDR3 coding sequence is TGTGCCAGCAGCCACAGGGTCCACGGGGAGCTGTTTTTT. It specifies CASSHRVHGELFF.

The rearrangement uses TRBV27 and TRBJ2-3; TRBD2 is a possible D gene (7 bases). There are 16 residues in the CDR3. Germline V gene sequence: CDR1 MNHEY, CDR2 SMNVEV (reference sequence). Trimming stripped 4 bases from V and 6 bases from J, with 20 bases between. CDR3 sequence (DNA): TGTGCCAGCAGTTATTGGGGGGGCAGACTGTCGGATACGCAGTATTTT. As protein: CASSYWGGRLSDTQYF.

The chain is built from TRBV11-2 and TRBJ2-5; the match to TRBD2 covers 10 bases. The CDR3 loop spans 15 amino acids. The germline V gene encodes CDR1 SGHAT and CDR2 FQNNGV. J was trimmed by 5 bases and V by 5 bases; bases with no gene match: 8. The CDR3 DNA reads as TGTGCCAGCAGCATTAGCGGGGGGCCGGGGGAGACCCAGTACTTC. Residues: CASSISGGPGETQYF. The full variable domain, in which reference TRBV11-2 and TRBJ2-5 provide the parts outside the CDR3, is EAGVAQSPRYKIIEKRQSVAFWCNPISGHATLYWYQQILGQGPKLLIQFQNNGVVDDSQLPKDRFSAERLKGVDSTLKIQPAKLEDSAVYLCASSISGGPGETQYFGPGTRLLVL.

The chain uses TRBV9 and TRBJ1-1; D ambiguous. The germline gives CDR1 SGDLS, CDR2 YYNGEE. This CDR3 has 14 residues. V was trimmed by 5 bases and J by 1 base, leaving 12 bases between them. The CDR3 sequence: CASSRGTPNTEAFF. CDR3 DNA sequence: TGTGCCAGCAGTCGGGGAACTCCGAACACTGAAGCTTTCTTT.

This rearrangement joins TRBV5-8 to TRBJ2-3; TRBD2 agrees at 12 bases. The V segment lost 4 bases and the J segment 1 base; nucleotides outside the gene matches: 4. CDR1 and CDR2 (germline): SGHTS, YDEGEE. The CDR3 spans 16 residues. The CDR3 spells CASSHRTSGGTDTQYF. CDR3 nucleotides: TGTGCCAGCAGCCACCGGACTAGCGGGGGCACAGATACGCAGTATTTT.

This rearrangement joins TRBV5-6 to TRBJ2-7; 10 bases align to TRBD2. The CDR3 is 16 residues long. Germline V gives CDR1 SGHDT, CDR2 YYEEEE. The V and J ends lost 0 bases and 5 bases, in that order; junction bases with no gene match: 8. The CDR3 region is CASSLANLAGEDEQYF. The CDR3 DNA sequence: TGTGCCAGCAGCTTGGCCAACCTAGCGGGAGAAGACGAGCAGTACTTC.

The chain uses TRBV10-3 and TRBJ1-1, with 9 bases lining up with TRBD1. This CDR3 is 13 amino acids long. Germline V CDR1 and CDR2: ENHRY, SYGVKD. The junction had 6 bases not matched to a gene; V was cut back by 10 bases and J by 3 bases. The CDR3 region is CATRGTGYTEAFF. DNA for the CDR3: TGTGCCACAAGGGGGACAGGGTACACTGAAGCTTTCTTT.

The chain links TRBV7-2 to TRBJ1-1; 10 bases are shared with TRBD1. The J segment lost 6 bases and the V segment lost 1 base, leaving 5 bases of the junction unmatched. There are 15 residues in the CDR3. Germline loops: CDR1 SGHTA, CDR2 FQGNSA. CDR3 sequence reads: CASSLEGQGRPEAFF. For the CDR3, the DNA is TGTGCCAGCAGCTTAGAGGGACAGGGGCGGCCTGAAGCTTTCTTT.

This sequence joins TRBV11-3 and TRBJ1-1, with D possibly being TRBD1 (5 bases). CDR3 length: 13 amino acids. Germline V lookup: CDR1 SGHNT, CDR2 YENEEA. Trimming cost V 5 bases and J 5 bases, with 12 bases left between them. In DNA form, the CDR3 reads TGTGCCAGCAGCCTCCTGGGGGAAACTGAAGCTTTCTTT. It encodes CASSLLGETEAFF. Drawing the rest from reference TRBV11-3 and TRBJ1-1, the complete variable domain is EAGVVQSPRYKIIEKKQPVAFWCNPISGHNTLYWYLQNLGQGPELLIRYENEEAVDDSQLPKDRFSAERLKGVDSTLKIQPAELGDSAVYLCASSLLGETEAFFGQGTRLTVV.

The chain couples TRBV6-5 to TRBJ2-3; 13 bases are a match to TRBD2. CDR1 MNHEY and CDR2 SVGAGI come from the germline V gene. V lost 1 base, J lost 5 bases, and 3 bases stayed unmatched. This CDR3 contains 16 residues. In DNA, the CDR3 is TGTGCCAGCAGTTACTTAACTAGCGGGGGGGGAGATACGCAGTATTTT. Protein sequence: CASSYLTSGGGDTQYF.

The chain's CDR3 is CASSLGLQGYNGYTF. For the CDR3, the DNA is TGTGCCAGCAGCTTAGGTCTACAGGGTTATAATGGCTACACCTTC. The genes are TRBV7-2 and TRBJ1-2; tentative D call: TRBD1 (6 bases). V was trimmed by 1 base and J by 6 bases, leaving 15 bases between them. CDR3 length: 15 residues. From germline, CDR1 is SGHTA and CDR2 FQGNSA.

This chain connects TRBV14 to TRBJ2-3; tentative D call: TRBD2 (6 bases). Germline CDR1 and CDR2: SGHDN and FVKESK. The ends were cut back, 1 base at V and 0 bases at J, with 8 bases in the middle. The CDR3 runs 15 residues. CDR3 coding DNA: TGTGCCAGCAGCCAAGCGGGACTTAGCACAGATACGCAGTATTTT. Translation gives CASSQAGLSTDTQYF.